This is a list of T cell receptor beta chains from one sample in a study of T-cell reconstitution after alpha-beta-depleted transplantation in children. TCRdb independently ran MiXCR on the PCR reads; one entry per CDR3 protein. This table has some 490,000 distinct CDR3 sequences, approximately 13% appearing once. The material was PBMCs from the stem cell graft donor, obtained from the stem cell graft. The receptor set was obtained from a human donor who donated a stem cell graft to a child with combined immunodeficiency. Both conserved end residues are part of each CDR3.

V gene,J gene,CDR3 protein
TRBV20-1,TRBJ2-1,CSARFGLAGSLSYNEQFF
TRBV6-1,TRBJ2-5,CATRDRGGGTQYF
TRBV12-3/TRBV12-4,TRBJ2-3,CASSLRGGGRPDTQYF
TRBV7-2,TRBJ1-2,CASSRDRGDGYTF
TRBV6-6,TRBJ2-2,CASSFQDRGSLFF
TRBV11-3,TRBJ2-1,CASSLIGDRAPNEQFF
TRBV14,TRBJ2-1,CASSPTSPLFNEQFF
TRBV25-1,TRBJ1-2,CASSAANPGQGLSYGYTF
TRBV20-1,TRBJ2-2,CSARQFPGTGELFF
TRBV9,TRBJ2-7,CASSVGGAWRHEQYF
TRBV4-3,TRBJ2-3,CASSHRVSTDTQYF
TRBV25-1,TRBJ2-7,CASSRGTGGYEQYF
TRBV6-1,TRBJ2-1,CASSGRLAERPNEQFF
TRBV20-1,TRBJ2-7,CSHRTGGSYEQYF
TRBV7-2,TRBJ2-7,CASSLNSGDPYEQYF
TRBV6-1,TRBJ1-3,CASSGSMGIGNTIYF
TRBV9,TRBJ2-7,CASSVGQGDHEQYF
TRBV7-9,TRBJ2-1,CASSLPPASEQFF
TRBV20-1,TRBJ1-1,CSARSEWVRTEAFF
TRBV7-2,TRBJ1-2,CASSLESTYGYTF
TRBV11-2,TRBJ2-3,CASSLFPNLGTDTQYF
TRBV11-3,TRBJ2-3,CASSLRGAGSTDTQYF
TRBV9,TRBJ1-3,CASSDDGKSGNTIYF
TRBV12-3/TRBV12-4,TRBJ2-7,CASSQGPGSSYEQYF
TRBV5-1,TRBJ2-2,CASSYGTRSNTGELFF
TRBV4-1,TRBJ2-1,CASSQDPTWRGGVEQFF
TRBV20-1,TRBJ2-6,CSAPLTSGANVLTF
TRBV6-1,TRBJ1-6,CASSDTDNSPLHF
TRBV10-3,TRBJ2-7,CAISAQGDEQYF
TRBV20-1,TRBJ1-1,CSALDVRGSTEAFF
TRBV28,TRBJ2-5,CASSSNLETQYF
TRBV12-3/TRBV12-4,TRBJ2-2,CASSQDTYTGELFF
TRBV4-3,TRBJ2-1,CASSQEVGSGAYNEQFF
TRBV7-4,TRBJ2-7,CASSSSDRDTDEQYF
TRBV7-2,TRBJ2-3,CASSFVGSKTDTQYF
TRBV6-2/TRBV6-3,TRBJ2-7,CASSPGLAQQQYF
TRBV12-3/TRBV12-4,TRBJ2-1,CASSFAKYNEQFF
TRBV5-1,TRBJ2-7,CASSTSRPTYEQYF
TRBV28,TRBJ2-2,CASSRWADPNTGELFF
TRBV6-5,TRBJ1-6,CASSYSESSYNSPLHF
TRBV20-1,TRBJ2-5,CSASGAMTQYF
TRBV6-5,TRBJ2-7,CASSYYRGQYEQYF
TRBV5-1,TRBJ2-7,CASSAIKDGGEQYF
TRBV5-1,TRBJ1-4,CASSLGTGSNEKLFF
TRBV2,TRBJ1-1,CALCLIGVTEAFF
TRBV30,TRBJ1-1,CAWSYYAEGAFF